The clone carrying this T cell receptor beta chain has a single count. As handled by the study authors: The authors estimated nucleated cell counts from reference gene primer amplification. Produced via immunoSEQ multiplex PCR; TCRdb's table is partial and in-frame only. That table supplies the V and J calls and clone size; D and trimming were determined from the DNA. The sample lists about 150,000 clones; roughly 80% were seen once. The data were obtained in a study of blood T cell repertoires in COVID-19. As for the study in general: COVID-19 samples collected from the United States, Italy and Spain covered acute and convalescent phases. Sources were T cells, B-cell-depleted T cells, or PBMCs; the material itself was cDNA or gDNA.

Germline V gene data show CDR1 as SGDLS and CDR2 as YYNGEE. Trimming took off 4 bases at V and 3 bases at J, with 14 bases between the two ends. This CDR3 region has 15 residues. The specimen sequenced was peripheral blood. The clonotype comes from a woman aged 60-75 years with acute or convalescent COVID-19. The chain employs TRBV9 and TRBJ1-5; possible D gene TRBD1, 5 bases. The CDR3 nucleotides read TGTGCCAGCAGCCCCAGAGCAGGGTCCAATCAGCCCCAGCATTTT. It codes for CASSPRAGSNQPQHF.